Given below is one T cell receptor (beta chain) in context. Methods used by the authors: Reference gene primer amplification gave estimated nucleated cell counts. Clones were read by immunoSEQ multiplex PCR, and TCRdb kept only the in-frame ones, dropping some. Clonal size and the V and J genes are those of that table, whereas D and trimming came from the DNA. The sample consists of about 36,000 clones, about nine tenths of them appearing once. This specimen belongs to a study of blood T cell repertoires in COVID-19. On the study more broadly: The United States, Italy and Spain provided the acute and convalescent COVID-19 samples. Nucleic acid was either cDNA or gDNA, and it came from T cells, B-cell-depleted T cells, or PBMCs.

The sequence came from a man aged 55 to 69 with acute or convalescent COVID-19. Specimen: peripheral blood.

CDR3 residues: CASTLAGGETQYF. CDR3 DNA sequence: TGTGCCAGCACCTTAGCGGGAGGGGAGACCCAGTACTTC. The chain recombines TRBV12-3 or TRBV12-4 with TRBJ2-5; TRBD2 aligns across 11 bases. J was trimmed by 5 bases and V by 7 bases; bases with no gene match: 3. This CDR3 is built from 13 residues.